A selection of T cell receptor beta chains follows, all from one sample in a study of T cell responses to AZD1222 COVID-19 vaccine. Profiling relied on immunoSEQ multiplex PCR, and the TCRdb table lists in-frame clones only, not all of them. The table includes about 210,000 clones, about 92% detected once. Sequenced here: peripheral blood, sampled on day 0 of AZD1222 vaccination. Receptor source: an adult in good health. Both conserved end residues are part of each CDR3. Each record gives: clone size, D gene, J gene, V gene, CDR3 protein, CDR3 DNA. D genes are given only for firm matches. Expanded clones are given a class, and other clones once, few, many or no size at all.

abundance: NA
d_gene: NA
j_gene: TRBJ2-3
v_gene: TRBV6-4
CDR3aa: CASSESGAGTDTQYF
CDR3nt: TGTGCCAGCAGTGAAAGTGGGGCAGGCACAGATACGCAGTATTTT

abundance: NA
d_gene: NA
j_gene: TRBJ1-3
v_gene: TRBV5-1
CDR3aa: CASSLSTGRGNTIYF
CDR3nt: TGCGCCAGCAGCTTGTCCACAGGACGGGGTAACACCATATATTTT

abundance: NA
d_gene: NA
j_gene: TRBJ1-2
v_gene: TRBV3-1/TRBV3-2
CDR3aa: CASSQEVAGDGYTF
CDR3nt: TGTGCCAGCAGCCAAGAAGTTGCAGGGGATGGCTACACCTTC

abundance: NA
d_gene: NA
j_gene: TRBJ1-4
v_gene: TRBV3-1/TRBV3-2
CDR3aa: CASSQEGTVEKLFF
CDR3nt: TGTGCCAGCAGCCAAGAGGGGACCGTTGAAAAACTGTTTTTT

abundance: NA
d_gene: NA
j_gene: TRBJ2-1
v_gene: TRBV15
CDR3aa: CATSGGAGNEQFF
CDR3nt: TGTGCCACCAGTGGGGGGGCAGGGAATGAGCAGTTCTTC

abundance: NA
d_gene: NA
j_gene: TRBJ1-2
v_gene: TRBV28
CDR3aa: CASSLRAGYGYTF
CDR3nt: TGTGCCAGCAGTTTACGGGCAGGCTATGGCTACACCTTC

abundance: NA
d_gene: NA
j_gene: TRBJ1-4
v_gene: TRBV5-1
CDR3aa: CASSPDGEKLFF
CDR3nt: TGCGCCAGCAGTCCGGACGGAGAAAAACTGTTTTTT

abundance: NA
d_gene: TRBD1
j_gene: TRBJ1-6
v_gene: TRBV19
CDR3aa: CASPMRRDRGRHSPLHF
CDR3nt: TGTGCCAGCCCTATGAGACGGGACAGGGGCCGACATTCACCCCTCCACTTT

abundance: NA
d_gene: NA
j_gene: TRBJ1-3
v_gene: TRBV5-5
CDR3aa: CASSPLPQPSPSGNTIYF
CDR3nt: TGTGCCAGCAGCCCTCTCCCCCAGCCTAGTCCCTCTGGAAACACCATATATTTT

abundance: NA
d_gene: NA
j_gene: TRBJ2-3
v_gene: TRBV7-6
CDR3aa: CASSLTFGKDTQYF
CDR3nt: TGTGCCAGCAGCTTAACCTTCGGGAAAGATACGCAGTATTTT

abundance: once
d_gene: NA
j_gene: TRBJ1-1
v_gene: TRBV3-1/TRBV3-2
CDR3aa: CASSSYTEAFF
CDR3nt: TGTGCCAGCAGCTCTTACACTGAAGCTTTCTTT